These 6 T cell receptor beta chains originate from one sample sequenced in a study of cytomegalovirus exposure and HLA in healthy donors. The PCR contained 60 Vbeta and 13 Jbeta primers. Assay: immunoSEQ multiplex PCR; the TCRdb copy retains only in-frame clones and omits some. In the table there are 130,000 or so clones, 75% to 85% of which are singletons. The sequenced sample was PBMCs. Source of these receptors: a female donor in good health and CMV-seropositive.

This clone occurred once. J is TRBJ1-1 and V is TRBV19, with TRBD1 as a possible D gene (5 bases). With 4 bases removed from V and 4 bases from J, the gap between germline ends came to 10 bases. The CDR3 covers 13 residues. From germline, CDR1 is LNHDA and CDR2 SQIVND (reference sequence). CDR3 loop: CASSNIGGTEAFF. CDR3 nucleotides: TGTGCCAGTAGTAATATCGGGGGCACTGAAGCTTTCTTT.

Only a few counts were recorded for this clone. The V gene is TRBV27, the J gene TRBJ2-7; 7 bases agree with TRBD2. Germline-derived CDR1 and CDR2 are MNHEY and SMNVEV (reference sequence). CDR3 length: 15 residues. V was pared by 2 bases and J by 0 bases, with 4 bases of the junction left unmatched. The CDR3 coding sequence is TGTGCCAGCAGTTTACAAGGGAGGGGCTCCTACGAGCAGTACTTC. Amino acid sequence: CASSLQGRGSYEQYF.

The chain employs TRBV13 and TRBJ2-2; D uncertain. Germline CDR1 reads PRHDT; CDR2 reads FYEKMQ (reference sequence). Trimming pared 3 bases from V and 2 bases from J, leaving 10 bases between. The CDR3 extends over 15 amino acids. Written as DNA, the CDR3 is TGTGCCAGCAGCTTTAATGCAGGAAACACCGGGGAGCTGTTTTTT. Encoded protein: CASSFNAGNTGELFF.

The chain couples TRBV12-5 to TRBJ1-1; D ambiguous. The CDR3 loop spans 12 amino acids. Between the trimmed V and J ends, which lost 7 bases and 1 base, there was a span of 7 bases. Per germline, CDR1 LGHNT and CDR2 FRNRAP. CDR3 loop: CASEVRNTEAFF. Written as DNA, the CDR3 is TGTGCTAGTGAAGTGAGGAACACTGAAGCTTTCTTT.

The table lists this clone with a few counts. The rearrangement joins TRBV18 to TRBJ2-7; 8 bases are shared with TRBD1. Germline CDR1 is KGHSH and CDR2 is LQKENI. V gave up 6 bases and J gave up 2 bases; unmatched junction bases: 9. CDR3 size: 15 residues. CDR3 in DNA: TGTGCCAGCTCGCCGGGACAGGCCCGCACCTACGAGCAGTACTTC. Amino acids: CASSPGQARTYEQYF.

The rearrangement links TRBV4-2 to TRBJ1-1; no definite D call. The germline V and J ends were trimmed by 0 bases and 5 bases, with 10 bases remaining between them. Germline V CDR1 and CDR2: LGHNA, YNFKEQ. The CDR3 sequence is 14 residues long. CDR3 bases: TGTGCCAGCAGCCAAGAGAGGGAGGGTACTGAAGCTTTCTTT. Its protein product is CASSQEREGTEAFF.